This TCR beta chain was sequenced in a study of Graves' ophthalmopathy and Graves' hyperthyroidism. Amplifying from RNA transcripts, the study obtained TCR beta CDR3 regions. Scientists carried out first-round RT-PCR using HTBI primers and then a second-round multiplex PCR. TCRdb reanalysed the multiplex PCR reads using MiXCR and keeps one entry per CDR3 protein. The table records 500,000 to 600,000 distinct CDR3 sequences, under 40% of them present only once. Trimming removed 2 bases from V and 8 bases from J; junction bases left unmatched: 5. The CDR3 runs to 13 residues. Germline V gene lookup returns CDR1 SQVTM and CDR2 ANQGSEA. This clonotype was seen repeatedly, ten times or more.

Sequencing was carried out using peripheral blood or thyroid tissue (not recorded which). The sequence derives from an adult man with Graves' hyperthyroidism. V is TRBV29-1 and J is TRBJ1-4, with 7 bases identical to TRBD1. The CDR3 coding sequence is TGCAGCGTTGAACAGGGGGTCGAGGAAAAACTGTTTTTT. Its protein is CSVEQGVEEKLFF.